Reported below is one TCR beta chain. Its specificity is unknown. The data belong to a study of vaccination effects on CD4 cells after COVID-19. Antigen-specific CD4+ T cells were expanded (with viral peptide pools) by the ViraFEST assay ahead of sequencing. The culture ran for 10 days, and then CD4+ T cells were isolated. Wells containing 1.5 million to 2.5 million PBMC each were cultured with 9 to 10 IU/ml IL-2 and around 10 ug/ml peptides. There are 15 residues in the CDR3. Trimming removed 4 bases from V and 2 bases from J, with 11 bases in between. CDR1 is MGHDK and CDR2 is SYGVNS in the germline V gene. TCRdb's table, derived via immunoSEQ multiplex PCR, lists solely in-frame clones and lacks some. The table records 30,000 to 35,000 clones, roughly two thirds of them present only once.

The material sequenced was CD4+ T cells from PBMCs cultured with HCoV-229E spike peptides, taken before COVID-19 vaccination. The chain has TRBV25-1 and TRBJ2-2; D is tentatively TRBD1 or TRBD2 (5 bases each). The receptor comes from a human donor who received a COVID-19 vaccine. CDR3 nucleotide sequence: TGTGCCAGCAGTGTGAGAGGGGCCAACACCGGGGAGCTGTTTTTT. This codes for CASSVRGANTGELFF.